These T cell receptor beta chains were read from a single sample in a study of identical twins. TCRdb recomputed calls from the 5' RACE reads with MiXCR, one row per CDR3 protein. Of about 790,000 distinct CDR3 sequences detected, about 20% appear once; the ten largest clones hold less than 15%. The same specimen was also included in a second study, on T cells expressing NK-cell markers.

Input material: PBMCs. All receptors come from a woman between 18 and 29 years old in good health. The conserved cysteine and the conserved F or W are not part of the CDR3 here. The order of the fields is V gene, D gene, J gene, CDR3 protein. A D gene is named only where the DNA matches it firmly.

>TRBV7-9|NA|TRBJ2-4
ASSLVPQNIQY
>TRBV6-5|NA|TRBJ2-4
ATLSDKNIQY
>TRBV6-2/TRBV6-3|TRBD2|TRBJ2-7
ASRVAGGHEQY
>TRBV5-1|NA|TRBJ2-3
ASSYFEGGLTDTQY
>TRBV12-3/TRBV12-4|NA|TRBJ2-5
ASSLREEETQY
>TRBV6-1|NA|TRBJ2-4
ASSKTGLIKNIQY
>TRBV7-9|TRBD1|TRBJ1-1
ASASSGGGEAF
>TRBV7-2|NA|TRBJ2-7
ASSLAFGEQY
>TRBV6-5|NA|TRBJ2-3
ASSYYSVTSTDTQY
>TRBV15|NA|TRBJ2-5
ATSRVAEETQY
>TRBV10-3|NA|TRBJ2-5
AISEPAAETQY
>TRBV7-3|NA|TRBJ2-2
ASSYGGSRAGELF
>TRBV11-2|NA|TRBJ2-3
ASRSQGSDTQY
>TRBV15|TRBD1|TRBJ2-3
ATSRETGGRGTDTQY
>TRBV6-5|TRBD1|TRBJ2-5
ASRYTGGETQY
>TRBV7-9|NA|TRBJ2-3
ASSSLPLVGTDTQY
>TRBV30|NA|TRBJ1-2
AWSGQPNYGYT
>TRBV7-8|TRBD1|TRBJ2-7
ASSSITGGS
>TRBV3-1|NA|TRBJ2-6
ASSQPKGANVLT
>TRBV10-3|NA|TRBJ2-1
AISESNSRSYNEQF
>TRBV12-3/TRBV12-4|NA|TRBJ2-2
ASSSQGRFTGELF
>TRBV10-3|TRBD2|TRBJ2-4
AISESPSGGNIQY
>TRBV19|NA|TRBJ1-2
ASSGGIYGYT
>TRBV5-1|NA|TRBJ1-1
ASSLQTNTEAF
>TRBV20-1|NA|TRBJ2-5
SARVYGARQETQY
>TRBV12-3/TRBV12-4|NA|TRBJ1-5
ASSLARRAPQH
>TRBV5-1|TRBD1|TRBJ2-7
ASSQVSAGTEAYEQY
>TRBV7-2|NA|TRBJ2-7
ASSFSGARGPYEQY